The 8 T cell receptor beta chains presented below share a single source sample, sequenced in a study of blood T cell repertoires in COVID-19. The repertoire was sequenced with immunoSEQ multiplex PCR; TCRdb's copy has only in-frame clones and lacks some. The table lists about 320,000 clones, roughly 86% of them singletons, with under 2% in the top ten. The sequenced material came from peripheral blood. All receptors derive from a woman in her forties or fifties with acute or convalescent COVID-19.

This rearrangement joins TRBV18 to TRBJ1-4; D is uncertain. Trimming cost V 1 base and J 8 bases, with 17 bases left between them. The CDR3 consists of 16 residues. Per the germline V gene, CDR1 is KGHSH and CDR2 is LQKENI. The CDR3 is CASSPRSSTSREKLFF. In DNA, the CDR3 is TGTGCCAGCTCACCACGTTCGTCGACTTCACGGGAAAAACTGTTTTTT.

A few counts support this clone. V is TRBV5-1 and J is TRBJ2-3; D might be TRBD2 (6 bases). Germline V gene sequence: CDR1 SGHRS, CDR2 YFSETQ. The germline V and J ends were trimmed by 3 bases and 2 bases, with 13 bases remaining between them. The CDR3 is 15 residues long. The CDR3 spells CASSWGSGNTDTQYF. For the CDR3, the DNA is TGCGCCAGCAGCTGGGGTAGCGGAAACACAGATACGCAGTATTTT.

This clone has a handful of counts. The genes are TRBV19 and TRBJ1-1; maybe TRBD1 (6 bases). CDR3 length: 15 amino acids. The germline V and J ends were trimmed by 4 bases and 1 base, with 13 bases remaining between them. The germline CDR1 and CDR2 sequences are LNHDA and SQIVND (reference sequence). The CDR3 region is CASSTTGTPNTEAFF. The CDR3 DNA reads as TGTGCCAGTAGTACGACCGGGACACCGAACACTGAAGCTTTCTTT.

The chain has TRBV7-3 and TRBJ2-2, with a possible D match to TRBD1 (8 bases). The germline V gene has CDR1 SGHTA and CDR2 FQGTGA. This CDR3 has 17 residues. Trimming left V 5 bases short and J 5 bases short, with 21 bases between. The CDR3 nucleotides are TGTGCCAGCAGCCCCGGACAGGGAGGGTTTTGGACCGGGGAGCTGTTTTTT. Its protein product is CASSPGQGGFWTGELFF.

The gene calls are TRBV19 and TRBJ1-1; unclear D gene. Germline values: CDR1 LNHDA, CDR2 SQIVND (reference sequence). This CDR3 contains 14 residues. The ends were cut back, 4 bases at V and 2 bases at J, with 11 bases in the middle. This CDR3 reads CASSKAAKNTEAFF. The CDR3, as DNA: TGTGCCAGTAGTAAGGCGGCTAAAAACACTGAAGCTTTCTTT.

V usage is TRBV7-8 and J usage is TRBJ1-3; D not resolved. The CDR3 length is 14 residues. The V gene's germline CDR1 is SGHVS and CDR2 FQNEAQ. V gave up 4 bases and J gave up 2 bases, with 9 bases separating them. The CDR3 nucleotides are TGTGCCAGCAGCTCCAGAGGGCCTGGAAACACCATATATTTT. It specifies CASSSRGPGNTIYF.

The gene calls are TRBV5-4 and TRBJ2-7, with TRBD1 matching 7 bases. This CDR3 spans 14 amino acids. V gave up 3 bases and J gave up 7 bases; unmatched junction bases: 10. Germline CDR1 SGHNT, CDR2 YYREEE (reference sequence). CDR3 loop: CASSYWDRKNEQYF. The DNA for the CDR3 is TGTGCCAGCAGCTATTGGGACAGAAAAAATGAGCAGTACTTC.

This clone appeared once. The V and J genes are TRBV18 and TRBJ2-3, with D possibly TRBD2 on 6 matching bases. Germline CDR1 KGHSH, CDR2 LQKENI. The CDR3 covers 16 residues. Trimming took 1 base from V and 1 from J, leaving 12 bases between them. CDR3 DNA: TGTGCCAGCTCACCACTTGGGGTAGCGGGCACAGATACGCAGTATTTT. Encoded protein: CASSPLGVAGTDTQYF.